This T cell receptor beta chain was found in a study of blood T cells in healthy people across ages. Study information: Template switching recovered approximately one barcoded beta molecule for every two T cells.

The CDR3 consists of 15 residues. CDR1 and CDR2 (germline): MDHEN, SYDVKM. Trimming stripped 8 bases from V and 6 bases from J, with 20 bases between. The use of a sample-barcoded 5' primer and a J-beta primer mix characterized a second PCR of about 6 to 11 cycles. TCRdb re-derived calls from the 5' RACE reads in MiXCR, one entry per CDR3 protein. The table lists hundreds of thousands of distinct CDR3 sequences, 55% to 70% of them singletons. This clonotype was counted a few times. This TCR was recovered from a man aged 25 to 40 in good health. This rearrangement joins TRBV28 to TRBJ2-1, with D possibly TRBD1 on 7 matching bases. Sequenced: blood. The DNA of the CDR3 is TGTGCCAGCGTATGGGGGGACAGAGACCTCAATGAGCAGTTCTTC. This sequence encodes CASVWGDRDLNEQFF. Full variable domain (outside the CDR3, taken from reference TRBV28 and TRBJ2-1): DVKVTQSSRYLVKRTGEKVFLECVQDMDHENMFWYRQDPGLGLRLIYFSYDVKMKEKGDIPEGYSVSREKKERFSLILESASTNQTSMYLCASVWGDRDLNEQFFGPGTRLTVL.